In this sample, the clone carrying this T cell receptor (beta chain) turned up a few times. Its target is unknown. The same CDR3 arises from other DNA sequences in this sample as well. This CDR3 region has 14 residues. Trimming cost V 1 base and J 3 bases, with 9 bases left between them. Germline V gene sequence: CDR1 SGHNT, CDR2 YYREEE (reference sequence). The source of the sample is a study of cytomegalovirus exposure and HLA in healthy donors. Study overall: An earlier analysis found some 100 million unique TCR beta sequences from about 190 million T cells. Study conclusions and caveats: Cytomegalovirus association was listed for around 180 TCR beta chains. Despite most TCR sequences being rare, some public TCRs occurred in many donors.

Primers: 60 Vbeta forward and 13 Jbeta reverse. Some clones are missing from TCRdb's copy, which holds only in-frame ones; the method was immunoSEQ multiplex PCR. The sample has 150,000 or so clones; approximately 73% are singletons. The specimen sequenced was PBMCs. The V gene is TRBV5-4, the J gene TRBJ2-3; D may be TRBD1 (5 bases). The clonotype originates from a woman aged 18-30 years in good health and CMV-seronegative. CDR3 region: CASSLQGSTDTQYF. CDR3 sequence (DNA): TGTGCCAGCAGCTTGCAGGGATCGACAGATACGCAGTATTTT.